This T cell receptor (beta chain) is from a study of cytomegalovirus exposure and HLA in healthy donors. The study's findings and limits: Reported results showed that the classifier diagnosed cytomegalovirus status with high specificity and sensitivity.

With regard to this clone: Its target is not known.

CDR3 length equals 17 residues. Losses at the gene ends were 5 bases for V and 0 bases for J; bases not matched to a gene: 10. Germline V CDR1 and CDR2: SEHNR, FQNEAQ (reference sequence). Primers: 60 Vbeta forward and 13 Jbeta reverse. Per the original data handling: It was a later analysis that counted around 85 million unique TCR beta chains, of which around 11 million were shared. Sequencing used immunoSEQ multiplex PCR; TCRdb keeps in-frame clones, though not all of them. That table furnishes V, J and clone size, whereas the DNA furnished D and trimming. The sample contains over 100,000 clones, approximately 73% of which appear only once.

Sequences were obtained from PBMCs. The receptor was derived from a man aged 35-49 years in good health and CMV-seronegative. This chain uses TRBV7-9 with TRBJ1-3; TRBD1 agrees at 7 bases. DNA for the CDR3: TGTGCCAGCAGCGATTGGACAGGAGGAGACTCTGGAAACACCATATATTTT. It translates to CASSDWTGGDSGNTIYF.